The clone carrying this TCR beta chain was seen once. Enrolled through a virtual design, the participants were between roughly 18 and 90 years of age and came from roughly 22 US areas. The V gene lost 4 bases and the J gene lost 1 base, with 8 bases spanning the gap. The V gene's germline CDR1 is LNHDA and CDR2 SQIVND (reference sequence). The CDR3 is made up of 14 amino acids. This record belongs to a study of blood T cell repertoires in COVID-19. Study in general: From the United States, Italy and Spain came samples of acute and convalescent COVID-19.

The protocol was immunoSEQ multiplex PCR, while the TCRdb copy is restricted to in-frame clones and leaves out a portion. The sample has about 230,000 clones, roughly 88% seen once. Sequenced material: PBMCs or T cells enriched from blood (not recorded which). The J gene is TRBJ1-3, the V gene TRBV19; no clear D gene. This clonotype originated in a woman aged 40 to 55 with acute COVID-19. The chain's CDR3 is CASSSQKSGNTIYF. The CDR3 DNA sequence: TGTGCCAGTAGTAGCCAGAAATCTGGAAACACCATATATTTT.